These 18 T cell receptor beta chains share one sample of origin, sequenced in a study of control samples from healthy donors and cancer patients. Here immunoSEQ multiplex PCR was the method, and the copy in TCRdb shows in-frame clones only, minus some. In the table there are some 51,000 clones, approximately 94% of which are singletons. Sample: blood. The receptors here all came from a woman under 30 in good health.

The chain couples TRBV27 to TRBJ1-1, with 7 bases fitting TRBD1. The junction had 9 bases not matched to a gene; V was cut back by 4 bases and J by 4 bases. The germline V gene encodes CDR1 MNHEY and CDR2 SMNVEV (reference sequence). The CDR3 is made up of 15 amino acids. CDR3 in amino acids: CASSYGRGIGTEAFF. CDR3 nucleotide sequence: TGTGCCAGCAGTTACGGCAGGGGGATAGGCACTGAAGCTTTCTTT.

This clone was detected a few times. The chain carries TRBV6-1 and TRBJ1-2, with TRBD1 matching 7 bases. Germline loops: CDR1 MNHNS, CDR2 SASEGT. The CDR3 covers 16 residues. The junction had 6 bases not matched to a gene; V was cut back by 0 bases and J by 2 bases. CDR3 DNA: TGTGCCAGCAGTGAAGCAGGACAGGCGATAAACTATGGCTACACCTTC. Translating it yields CASSEAGQAINYGYTF.

The table lists this clone with a count of one. V and J are TRBV6-5 and TRBJ1-6; 11 bases fit TRBD1. Germline trimming cut 7 bases from V and 7 bases from J; bases unmatched to any gene: 3. The CDR3 is 14 residues long. Per germline, CDR1 MNHEY and CDR2 SVGAGI. CDR3 sequence: CASTRTGGNSPLHF. In DNA, the CDR3 is TGTGCCAGCACCCGGACAGGGGGCAATTCACCCCTCCACTTT.

V usage is TRBV30 and J usage is TRBJ1-6; 7 bases line up with TRBD1. Per germline, CDR1 GTSNPN and CDR2 SVGIG (reference sequence). CDR3 length equals 14 residues. V trimming: 2 bases; J trimming: 7 bases; junction bases outside the gene matches: 5. DNA of the CDR3: TGTGCCTGGAGTACCAACAGGGGAAATTCACCCCTCCACTTT. It specifies CAWSTNRGNSPLHF.

The rearrangement uses TRBV6-6 and TRBJ2-7; TRBD2 agrees at 8 bases. With 7 bases clipped from V and 7 bases from J, the junction kept 9 bases outside the gene matches. This CDR3 contains 13 residues. CDR1 and CDR2 from the germline V gene are MNHNY and SVGAGI (reference sequence). The CDR3 DNA reads TGTGCCAGCACTATTAGCGGGGCCTTGGAGCAGTACTTC. As protein: CASTISGALEQYF.

This sequence joins TRBV9 and TRBJ1-5; possible D gene TRBD1, 6 bases. Germline V gene sequence: CDR1 SGDLS, CDR2 YYNGEE. The CDR3 loop spans 17 amino acids. The V gene lost 4 bases and the J gene lost 4 bases, with 21 bases spanning the gap. For the CDR3, the DNA is TGTGCCAGCAGCCCTCGTAGGGGGGAGGGGTCGAATCAGCCCCAGCATTTT. Protein: CASSPRRGEGSNQPQHF.

The rearrangement joins TRBV7-2 to TRBJ1-6; D ambiguous. Germline CDR1 reads SGHTA; CDR2 reads FQGNSA. Trimming took 3 bases from V and 6 from J, leaving 9 bases between them. The length of the CDR3 is 14 residues. The CDR3 DNA follows: TGTGCCAGCAGCTTGGGTACCCTTAATTCACCCCTCCACTTT. It translates to CASSLGTLNSPLHF.

This chain joins TRBV6-2 or TRBV6-3 and TRBJ1-2; D possibly corresponds to TRBD1 (5 bases). The CDR3 loop spans 13 amino acids. Germline values: CDR1 MNHEY, CDR2 SVGEGT. V was clipped by 2 bases and J by 9 bases, with 13 bases between them. The CDR3 spells CASSYGQGQSYTF. The CDR3 DNA reads as TGTGCCAGCAGTTACGGGCAGGGTCAGAGCTACACCTTC.

The chain carries TRBV2 and TRBJ1-2; D is unclear. V was cut by 5 bases and J by 0 bases, with 10 bases left in between. Germline lookup yields CDR1 SNHLY and CDR2 FYNNEI. The CDR3 runs to 14 residues. CDR3 amino acids: CASSIYIPNYGYTF. In DNA form, the CDR3 reads TGTGCCAGCAGTATCTACATCCCTAACTATGGCTACACCTTC.

The rearrangement uses TRBV10-3 and TRBJ1-5; TRBD1 matches 9 bases. The CDR3 contains 16 residues. Trimming at V came to 3 bases and at J to 2 bases, leaving 5 bases not matched to a gene. Germline assignment: CDR1 ENHRY and CDR2 SYGVKD. This CDR3 is CAISDRQGGGNQPQHF. Written as DNA, the CDR3 is TGTGCCATCAGTGACCGACAGGGGGGTGGCAATCAGCCCCAGCATTTT.

A single count supports this clone. The V and J genes are TRBV19 and TRBJ2-5, with 11 bases fitting TRBD2. Germline CDR1 and CDR2: LNHDA and SQIVND (reference sequence). The CDR3 loop spans 15 amino acids. The V gene end was trimmed by 4 bases and the J gene end by 4 bases; junction bases not matched to a gene: 5. The CDR3 spells CASSRVSGGAETQYF. The DNA of the CDR3 is TGTGCCAGTAGTAGGGTTAGCGGGGGGGCAGAGACCCAGTACTTC.

CDR3 coding DNA: TGTGCCAGCAGCTTAGCTTTGCAGGGGGCTGGCTACACCTTC. It is translated as CASSLALQGAGYTF. This chain uses TRBV7-9 with TRBJ1-2; TRBD1 matches 8 bases. Trimming at V came to 0 bases and at J to 7 bases, leaving 4 bases not matched to a gene. The CDR3 is 14 amino acids. CDR1 and CDR2 (germline): SEHNR, FQNEAQ (reference sequence).

J is TRBJ1-1 and V is TRBV12-3 or TRBV12-4; 8 nucleotides line up with TRBD1. V gave up 6 bases and J gave up 8 bases; unmatched junction bases: 8. CDR3 size: 13 residues. DNA for the CDR3: TGTGCCAGCAGCTACCGAAGACAGGGGGAAGCTTTCTTT. It codes for CASSYRRQGEAFF.

The rearrangement uses TRBV6-1 and TRBJ1-1; possibly TRBD1 for D (5 bases). Germline CDR1 MNHNS, CDR2 SASEGT. V was shortened by 6 bases and J by 1 base, with 9 bases between the two germline ends. The CDR3 spans 13 residues. The CDR3 reads CASRFGGNTEAFF. In DNA, the CDR3 is TGTGCCAGCAGGTTCGGGGGGAACACTGAAGCTTTCTTT.

The chain links TRBV30 to TRBJ1-4; no reliable D call. Deletions cut 4 bases from V and 8 bases from J, with 20 bases between. Germline V gene sequence: CDR1 GTSNPN, CDR2 SVGIG (reference sequence). The CDR3 sequence is 15 residues long. CDR3 amino acids: CAWTLGGGPGEKLFF. Written as DNA, the CDR3 is TGTGCCTGGACCCTAGGAGGAGGGCCAGGAGAAAAACTGTTTTTT.

The gene calls are TRBV28 and TRBJ1-2; no firm D call. CDR1 and CDR2 (germline): MDHEN, SYDVKM. V lost 2 bases and J lost 4, with 8 bases in between. The CDR3 is 13 residues long. Here the CDR3 DNA reads TGTGCCAGCAGTTTAGGGTCGGGCTATGGCTACACCTTC. It encodes CASSLGSGYGYTF.

This clone occurred once. This chain joins TRBV7-9 and TRBJ2-7, with D possibly being TRBD1 (5 bases). With 2 bases removed from V and 6 bases from J, the gap between germline ends came to 11 bases. This CDR3 has 13 amino acids. Germline-derived CDR1 and CDR2 are SEHNR and FQNEAQ (reference sequence). CDR3 amino acids: CASSLPGQSEQYF. Written as DNA, the CDR3 is TGTGCCAGCAGCTTACCCGGACAATCCGAGCAGTACTTC.

This clone showed up just once. The chain links TRBV18 to TRBJ2-5, with D hard to call. Trimming removed 2 bases from V and 3 bases from J, with 7 bases in between. The CDR3 has 13 amino acids. In germline, CDR1 is KGHSH, CDR2 LQKENI. The CDR3 DNA is TGTGCCAGCTCACCAGAGCAGAAAGAGACCCAGTACTTC. Protein: CASSPEQKETQYF.